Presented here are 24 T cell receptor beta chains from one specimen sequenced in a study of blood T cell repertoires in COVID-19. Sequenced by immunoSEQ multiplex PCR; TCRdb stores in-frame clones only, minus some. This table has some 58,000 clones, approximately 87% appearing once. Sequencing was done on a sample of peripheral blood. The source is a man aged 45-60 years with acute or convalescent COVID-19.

The CDR3 DNA is TGCGCCAGCAAAGGACAGGGGGCCTCTGGCACTGAAGCTTTCTTT. Translation gives CASKGQGASGTEAFF. The genes are TRBV10-2 and TRBJ1-1; 11 bases are a match to TRBD1. The CDR3 is 15 amino acids. The V segment lost 7 bases and the J segment 4 bases; nucleotides outside the gene matches: 8. CDR1 is WSHSY, CDR2 SAAADI, per germline.

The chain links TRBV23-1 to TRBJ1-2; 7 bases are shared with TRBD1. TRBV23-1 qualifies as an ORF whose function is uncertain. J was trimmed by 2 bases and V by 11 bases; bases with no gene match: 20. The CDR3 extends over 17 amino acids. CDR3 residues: CAPTRPRQGSVNYGYTF. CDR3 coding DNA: TGCGCCCCCACCCGACCGCGACAGGGATCCGTGAACTATGGCTACACCTTC.

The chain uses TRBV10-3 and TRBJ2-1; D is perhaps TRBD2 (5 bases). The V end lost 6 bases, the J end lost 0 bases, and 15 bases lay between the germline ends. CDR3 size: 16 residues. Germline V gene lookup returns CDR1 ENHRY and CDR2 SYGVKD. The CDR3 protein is CAISQKSTSSYNEQFF. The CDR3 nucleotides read TGTGCCATCAGCCAAAAATCAACTAGCTCCTACAATGAGCAGTTCTTC.

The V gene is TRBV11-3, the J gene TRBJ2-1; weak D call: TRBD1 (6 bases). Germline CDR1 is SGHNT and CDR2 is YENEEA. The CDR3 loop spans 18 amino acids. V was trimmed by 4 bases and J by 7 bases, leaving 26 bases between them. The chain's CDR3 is CASSSGLSGGYLGNEQFF. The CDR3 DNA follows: TGTGCCAGCAGCTCCGGTCTGAGTGGGGGCTATTTGGGTAATGAGCAGTTCTTC.

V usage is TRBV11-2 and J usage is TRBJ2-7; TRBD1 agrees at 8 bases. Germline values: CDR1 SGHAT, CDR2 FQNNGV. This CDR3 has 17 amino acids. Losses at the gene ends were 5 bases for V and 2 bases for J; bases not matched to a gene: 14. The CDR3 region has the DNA TGTGCCAGCAGCCTCAGGGGGCTCCCATCCCGGGCCTACGAGCAGTACTTC. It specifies CASSLRGLPSRAYEQYF.

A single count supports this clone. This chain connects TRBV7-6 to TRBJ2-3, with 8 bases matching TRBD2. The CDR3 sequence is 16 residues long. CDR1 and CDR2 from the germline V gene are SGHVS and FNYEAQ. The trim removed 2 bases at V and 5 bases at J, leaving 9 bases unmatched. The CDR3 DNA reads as TGTGCCAGCAGCTTATATGCGGGGGGCGGGGGAGATACGCAGTATTTT. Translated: CASSLYAGGGGDTQYF.

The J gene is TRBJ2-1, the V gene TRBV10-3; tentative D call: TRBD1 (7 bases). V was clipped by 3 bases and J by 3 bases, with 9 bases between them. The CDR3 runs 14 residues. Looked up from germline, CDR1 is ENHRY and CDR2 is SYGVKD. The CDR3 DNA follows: TGTGCCATCAGTGACCAGGGGGGCTACAATGAGCAGTTCTTC. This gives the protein CAISDQGGYNEQFF.

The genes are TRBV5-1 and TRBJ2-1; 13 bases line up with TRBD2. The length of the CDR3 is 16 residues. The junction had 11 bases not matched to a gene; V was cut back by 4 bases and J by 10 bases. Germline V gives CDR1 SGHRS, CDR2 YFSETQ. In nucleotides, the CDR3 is TGCGCCAGCAGCCCTGGACTAGCGGGAGAGCCGGGGGAGCAGTTCTTC. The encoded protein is CASSPGLAGEPGEQFF.

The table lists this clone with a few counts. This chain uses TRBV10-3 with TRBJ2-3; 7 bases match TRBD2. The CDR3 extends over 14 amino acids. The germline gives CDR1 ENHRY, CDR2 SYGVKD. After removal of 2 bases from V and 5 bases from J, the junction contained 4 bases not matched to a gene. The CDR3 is CAISETSVKDTQYF. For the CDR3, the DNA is TGTGCCATCAGTGAGACTAGCGTAAAAGATACGCAGTATTTT.

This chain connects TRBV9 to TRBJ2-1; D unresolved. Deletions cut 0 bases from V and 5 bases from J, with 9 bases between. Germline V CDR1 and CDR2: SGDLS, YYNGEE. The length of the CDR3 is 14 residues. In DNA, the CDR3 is TGTGCCAGCAGCGTAGAACTCGCGCACAATGAGCAGTTCTTC. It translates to CASSVELAHNEQFF. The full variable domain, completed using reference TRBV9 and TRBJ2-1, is DSGVTQTPKHLITATGQRVTLRCSPRSGDLSVYWYQQSLDQGLQFLIQYYNGEERAKGNILERFSAQQFPDLHSELNLSSLELGDSALYFCASSVELAHNEQFFGPGTRLTVL.

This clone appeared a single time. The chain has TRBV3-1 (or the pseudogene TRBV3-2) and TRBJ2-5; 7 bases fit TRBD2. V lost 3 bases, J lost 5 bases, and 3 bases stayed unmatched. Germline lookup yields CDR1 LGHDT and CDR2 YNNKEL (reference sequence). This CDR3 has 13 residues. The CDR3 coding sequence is TGTGCCAGCAGCCAGAACGGGGGGGAGACCCAGTACTTC. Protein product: CASSQNGGETQYF.

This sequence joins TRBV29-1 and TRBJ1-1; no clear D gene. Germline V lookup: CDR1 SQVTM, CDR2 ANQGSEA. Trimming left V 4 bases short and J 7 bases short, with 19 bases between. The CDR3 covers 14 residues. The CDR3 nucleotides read TGCAGCGTTGCTTGGGATCGAAAAGCGGGTGAAGCTTTCTTT. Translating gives CSVAWDRKAGEAFF.

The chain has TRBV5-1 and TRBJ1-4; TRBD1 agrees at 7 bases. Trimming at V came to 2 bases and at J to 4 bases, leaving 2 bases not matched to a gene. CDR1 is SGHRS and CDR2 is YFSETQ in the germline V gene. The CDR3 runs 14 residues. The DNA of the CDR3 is TGCGCCAGCAGCTTCGGGGACAGTAATGAAAAACTGTTTTTT. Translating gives CASSFGDSNEKLFF. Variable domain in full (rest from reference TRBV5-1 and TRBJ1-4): KAGVTQTPRYLIKTRGQQVTLSCSPISGHRSVSWYQQTPGQGLQFLFEYFSETQRNKGNFPGRFSGRQFSNSRSEMNVSTLELGDSALYLCASSFGDSNEKLFFGSGTQLSVL.

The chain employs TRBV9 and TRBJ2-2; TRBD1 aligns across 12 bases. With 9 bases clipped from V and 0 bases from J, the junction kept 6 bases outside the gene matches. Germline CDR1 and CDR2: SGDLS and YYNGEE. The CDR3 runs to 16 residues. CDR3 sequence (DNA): TGTGCCACGGGACAGGGGGCACATACGAACACCGGGGAGCTGTTTTTT. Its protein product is CATGQGAHTNTGELFF.

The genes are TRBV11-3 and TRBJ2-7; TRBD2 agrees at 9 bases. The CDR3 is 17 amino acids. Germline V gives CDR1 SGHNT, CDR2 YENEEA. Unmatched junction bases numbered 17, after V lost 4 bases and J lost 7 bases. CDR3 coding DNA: TGTGCCAGCAGCTCCCTTTGGGTAGCGGGAGAACGTTTAGAGCAGTACTTC. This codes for CASSSLWVAGERLEQYF.

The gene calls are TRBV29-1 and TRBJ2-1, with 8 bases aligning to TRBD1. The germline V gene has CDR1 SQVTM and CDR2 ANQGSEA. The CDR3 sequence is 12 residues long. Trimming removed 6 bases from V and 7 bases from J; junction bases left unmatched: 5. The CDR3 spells CSVAQGANEQFF. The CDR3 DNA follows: TGCAGCGTAGCGCAGGGGGCAAATGAGCAGTTCTTC.

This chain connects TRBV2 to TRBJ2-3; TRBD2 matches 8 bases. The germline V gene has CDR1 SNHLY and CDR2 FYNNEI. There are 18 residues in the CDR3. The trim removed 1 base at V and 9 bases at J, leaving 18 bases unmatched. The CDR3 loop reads CASSEGERGLAPRATQYF. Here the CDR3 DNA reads TGTGCCAGCAGTGAAGGGGAGCGGGGGCTAGCGCCCCGGGCGACGCAGTATTTT.

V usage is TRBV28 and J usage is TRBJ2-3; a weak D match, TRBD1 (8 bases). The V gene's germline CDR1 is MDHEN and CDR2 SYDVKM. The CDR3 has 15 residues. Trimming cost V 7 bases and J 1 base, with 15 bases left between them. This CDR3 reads CASTTGGAGTDTQYF. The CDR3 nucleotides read TGTGCCAGCACCACAGGGGGGGCCGGCACAGATACGCAGTATTTT.

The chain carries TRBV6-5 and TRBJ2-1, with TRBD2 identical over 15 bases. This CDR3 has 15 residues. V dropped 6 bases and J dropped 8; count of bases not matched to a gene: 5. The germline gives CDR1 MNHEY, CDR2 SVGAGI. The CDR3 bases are TGTGCCAGCAGCCGGACTAGCGGGGGGGCTTATGAGCAGTTCTTC. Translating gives CASSRTSGGAYEQFF.

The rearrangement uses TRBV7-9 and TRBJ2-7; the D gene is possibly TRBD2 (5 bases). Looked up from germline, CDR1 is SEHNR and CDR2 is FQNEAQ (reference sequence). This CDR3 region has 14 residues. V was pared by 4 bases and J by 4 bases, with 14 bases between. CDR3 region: CASSSLVALYEQYF. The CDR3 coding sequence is TGTGCCAGCAGCTCACTAGTAGCTCTATACGAGCAGTACTTC.

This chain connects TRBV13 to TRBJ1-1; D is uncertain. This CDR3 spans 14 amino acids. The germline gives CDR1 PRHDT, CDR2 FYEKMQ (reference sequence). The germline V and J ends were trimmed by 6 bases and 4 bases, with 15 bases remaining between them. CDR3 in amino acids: CASSRQHESTEAFF. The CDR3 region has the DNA TGTGCCAGCAGTCGACAACACGAAAGCACTGAAGCTTTCTTT.

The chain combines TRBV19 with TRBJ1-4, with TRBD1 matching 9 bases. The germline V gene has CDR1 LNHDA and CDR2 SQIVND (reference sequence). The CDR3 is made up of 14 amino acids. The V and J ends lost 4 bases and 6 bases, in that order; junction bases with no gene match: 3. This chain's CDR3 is CASSTRDRDEKLFF. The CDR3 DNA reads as TGTGCCAGTAGTACCCGGGACAGGGATGAAAAACTGTTTTTT.

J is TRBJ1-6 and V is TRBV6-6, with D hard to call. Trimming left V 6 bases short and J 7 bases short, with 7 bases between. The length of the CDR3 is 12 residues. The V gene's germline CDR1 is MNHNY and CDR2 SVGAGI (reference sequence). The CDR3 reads CASSPGNSPLHF. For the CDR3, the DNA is TGTGCCAGCAGCCCCGGGAATTCACCCCTCCACTTT.

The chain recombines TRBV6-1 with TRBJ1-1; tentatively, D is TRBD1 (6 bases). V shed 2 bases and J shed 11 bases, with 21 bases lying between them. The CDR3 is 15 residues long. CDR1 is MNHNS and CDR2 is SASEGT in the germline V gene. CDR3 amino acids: CASSERPQGHRGAFF. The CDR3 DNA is TGTGCCAGCAGTGAAAGGCCTCAGGGACATAGAGGGGCTTTCTTT.